The present T cell receptor (beta chain) was sequenced within a study of blood T cells in healthy people across ages. This clonotype has more than one count but fewer than ten. Through a sample-barcoded 5' primer and a J-beta primer mix, a second PCR was run for 7 to 11 cycles. TCRdb independently ran MiXCR on the 5' RACE reads; one entry per CDR3 protein. The sample yields over 1,500,000 distinct CDR3 sequences, 35% to 50% seen once. This clonotype was obtained from a human donor in good health. The sequencing sample was made of blood.

As DNA, the CDR3 is TGCGCCAGCAGCGTACAGGGAACGTCGAGCGGCTACACCTTC. It is translated as CASSVQGTSSGYTF. This chain connects TRBV4-1 to TRBJ1-2, with TRBD1 as a possible D gene (6 bases). This CDR3 spans 14 amino acids. The germline V gene has CDR1 MGHRA and CDR2 YSYEKL. With 5 bases removed from V and 8 bases from J, the gap between germline ends came to 18 bases.